These T cell receptor beta chains were read from a single sample in a study of a mutant IDH1 vaccine in newly diagnosed glioma. What these receptors recognize is not known. Generated by immunoSEQ multiplex PCR, the TCRdb table keeps only in-frame clones and is missing some. The table records around 30,000 clones, about 90% of them present only once. The sample here was PBMCs, taken from a glioma patient whose treatment included an IDH1 peptide vaccine. These receptors came from a young man with glioma. Both conserved end residues are part of each CDR3. A D gene is named only where the DNA matches it firmly. Size is omitted from some rows. Given values are once, few, many or a class for expanded clones.

TRBV6-5	TRBD2	TRBJ2-7	.	TGTGCCAGCAGTTACTCGAGACTAGCCAGCTCCTACGAGCAGTACTTC	CASSYSRLASSYEQYF
TRBV6-4	.	TRBJ2-2	.	TGTGCCAGCAGTGTACAGGGTAACGGGGAGCTGTTTTTT	CASSVQGNGELFF
TRBV28	TRBD1	TRBJ1-1	.	TGTGCCAGCAGCGCAGGGGGCTACACTGAAGCTTTCTTT	CASSAGGYTEAFF
TRBV6-6	.	TRBJ1-4	few	TGTGCCAGCAGTGCCCCCCCGGACAGTAGTGAAAAACTGTTTTTT	CASSAPPDSSEKLFF
TRBV6-1	.	TRBJ1-1	once	TGTGCCAGCAGTGCTAGGCCGAAGAACACTGAAGCTTTCTTT	CASSARPKNTEAFF
TRBV27	.	TRBJ2-7	.	TGTGCCAGCAGTTTAAGGAGGGGGCAATACGAGCAGTACTTC	CASSLRRGQYEQYF
TRBV5-4	TRBD1	TRBJ2-6	.	TGTGCCAGCAGCACACGGACAGGGGTGTCTGGGGCCAACGTCCTGACTTTC	CASSTRTGVSGANVLTF
TRBV7-9	.	TRBJ1-2	.	TGTGCCAGCAGCCGCAGGGATAACTATGGCTACACCTTC	CASSRRDNYGYTF
TRBV5-1	.	TRBJ2-1	.	TGCGCCAGCAGCGCCACTCCGAATGAGCAGTTCTTC	CASSATPNEQFF
TRBV5-1	.	TRBJ1-2	.	TGCGCCAGCAGCTCCGCTGGGGCAAGGTTCGGCTACACCTTC	CASSSAGARFGYTF
TRBV4-2	TRBD1	TRBJ2-3	medium-sized	TGTGCCAGCAGCCAAGGGACAGGGGGCGCAGATACGCAGTATTTT	CASSQGTGGADTQYF
TRBV7-2	TRBD1	TRBJ2-1	.	TGTGCCAGCAGCCTAACAGGGGTTAGTGAGCAGTTCTTC	CASSLTGVSEQFF
TRBV20-1	.	TRBJ1-1	.	TGCAGTGCTAGGCGCGACACTGAAGCTTTCTTT	CSARRDTEAFF
TRBV5-5	TRBD1	TRBJ1-1	few	TGTGCCAGCAGCTTGTTATCCCCGCGAACAGGGGGCTACACTGAAGCTTTCTTT	CASSLLSPRTGGYTEAFF
TRBV2	.	TRBJ2-7	.	TGTGCCAGCAGTCGGGGATACGAGCAGTACTTC	CASSRGYEQYF
TRBV6-5	.	TRBJ1-1	.	TGTGCCAGCAGTTACTCCCGGGCAGCGAACACTGAAGCTTTCTTT	CASSYSRAANTEAFF
TRBV2	.	TRBJ2-1	.	TGTGCCAGCAGTGAAGTTGGGAGAACAAGAAATGAGCAGTTCTTC	CASSEVGRTRNEQFF
TRBV6-5	TRBD1	TRBJ1-5	.	TGTGCCAGCAGTCGCGGGACAGGGACCAATCAGCCCCAGCATTTT	CASSRGTGTNQPQHF
TRBV28	.	TRBJ1-1	.	TGTGCCAGCAGCCCCGCCGGGAGGAGGACTGAAGCTTTCTTT	CASSPAGRRTEAFF
TRBV4-3	TRBD2	TRBJ2-2	.	TGCGCCAGCAGCCAAGGGACTAGCGGGAGCTGGGGCGGGGAGCTGTTTTTT	CASSQGTSGSWGGELFF
TRBV7-2	.	TRBJ2-2	once	TGTGCCAGCAGGACCACAGGGACCGGGGAGCTGTTTTTT	CASRTTGTGELFF
TRBV4-1	TRBD1	TRBJ1-5	.	TGCGCCAGCAGCCAAGAGACAGGGTGGCAGCCCCAGCATTTT	CASSQETGWQPQHF
TRBV19	TRBD2	TRBJ2-3	.	TGTGCCTCAAAGCGGGGGAGCACAGATACGCAGTATTTT	CASKRGSTDTQYF
TRBV4-3	.	TRBJ2-1	.	TGCGCCAGCAGCCCGAGGCGCAGTGATGAGCAGTTCTTC	CASSPRRSDEQFF
TRBV29-1	TRBD1	TRBJ2-5	.	TGCAGCGTTGGAGTAGGGGGCGTCGAGACCCAGTACTTC	CSVGVGGVETQYF
TRBV30	TRBD2	TRBJ2-7	.	TGTGCCTGGAGGATGAGATCTAGCGGGAGGGCTGGCGAGCAGTACTTC	CAWRMRSSGRAGEQYF
TRBV5-1	.	TRBJ2-2	.	TGCGCCAGCAGCTCGGTAGCGGTTAACACCGGGGAGCTGTTTTTT	CASSSVAVNTGELFF
TRBV19	TRBD1	TRBJ1-1	.	TGTGCCAGTAGACGGGGACAGGTGGTCGGCACTGAAGCTTTCTTT	CASRRGQVVGTEAFF
TRBV30	TRBD1	TRBJ1-5	.	TGTGCCTGGGACAGGGCGGGTCAGCCCCAGCATTTT	CAWDRAGQPQHF
TRBV28	TRBD2	TRBJ2-3	.	TGTGCCAGCAGTACGGGACTAGCGGGAGCAGATACGCAGTATTTT	CASSTGLAGADTQYF
TRBV4-2	.	TRBJ1-4	.	TGTGCCAGCAGCCAAGCATGGTACGGGGAAAAACTGTTTTTT	CASSQAWYGEKLFF
TRBV6-1	TRBD1	TRBJ1-1	few	TGTGCCAGCAGTGAAGAAACAGGGGGGTACACTGAAGCTTTCTTT	CASSEETGGYTEAFF
TRBV18	.	TRBJ2-5	.	TGTGCCAGCTCGCCTATCGACGGGGAGACCCAGTACTTC	CASSPIDGETQYF
TRBV7-2	TRBD1	TRBJ1-1	.	TGTGCCAGCAGCTTAGAAGGGGGCTTGAACACTGAAGCTTTCTTT	CASSLEGGLNTEAFF
TRBV7-9	.	TRBJ2-7	.	TGTGCCAGCAGCTTGGGGGGTGGGACCTACGAGCAGTACTTC	CASSLGGGTYEQYF
TRBV6-6	.	TRBJ1-1	once	TGTGCCAGCAGTCAAGGTCTGACGGGGATGAACACTGAAGCTTTCTTT	CASSQGLTGMNTEAFF
TRBV19	TRBD1	TRBJ1-1	few	TGTGCCAGTAGTCGACAGGGCCTGAACACTGAAGCTTTCTTT	CASSRQGLNTEAFF
TRBV4-1	.	TRBJ2-7	.	TGCGCCAGCAGCCAAGATGCGGGGGCAGGGGACTTCTACGAGCAGTACTTC	CASSQDAGAGDFYEQYF
TRBV5-1	.	TRBJ1-2	.	TGCGCCAGCAGCTTGGAGCCGGTAAACTATGGCTACACCTTC	CASSLEPVNYGYTF
TRBV4-3	TRBD1	TRBJ2-7	.	TGCGCCAGCAGCCAAGATCTGAGACAGGGGAACGAGCAGTACTTC	CASSQDLRQGNEQYF
TRBV10-3	.	TRBJ2-7	.	TGTGCCAGCACCGGGAACTCCTACGAGCAGTACTTC	CASTGNSYEQYF
TRBV4-1	.	TRBJ1-1	.	TGCGCCAGCAGCGCCCCGACCTCAGGGACTGAAGCTTTCTTT	CASSAPTSGTEAFF
TRBV19	.	TRBJ1-2	.	TGTGCCAGTAGTATCCTCGGGCCGAGCTCTGGAGGCTACACCTTC	CASSILGPSSGGYTF